At least ten counts were recorded for the clone carrying this T cell receptor beta chain. Its antigen is not known. The data stem from a study of regulatory T cells in long-lasting Graves disease. Points from the study as a whole: More public clonotypes were shared by persistent patients (2,741) than by new patients (roughly 910). Preferential use of TRBV28, TRBJ1-2 and TRBJ2-5 was seen in persistent disease.

Sequencing libraries for TCR beta were prepared with iRepertoire HTBI primers and Arm-PCR of CDR3 regions. Each CDR3 protein is one row after TCRdb ran MiXCR on the multiplex PCR reads. The repertoire has fewer than 350,000 distinct CDR3 sequences, over 15% of them found once; the top ten carry about 38%. Sample time point: newly diagnosed GD, antithyroid drugs for less than 3 months. PBMC RNA served as the TCR library source. V lost 3 bases and J lost 1; bases outside the gene matches: 5. The CDR3 runs 16 residues. The clonotype comes from a female donor with Graves disease. This sample comprised peripheral blood mononuclear cells (PBMCs), obtained at new diagnosis, from a patient treated with antithyroid drugs. The chain joins TRBV12-3 or TRBV12-4 to TRBJ2-2, with 7 bases lining up with TRBD2. The CDR3 spells CASSFQSSGNTGELFF. Written as DNA, the CDR3 is TGTGCCAGCAGTTTTCAGTCTAGCGGGAACACCGGGGAGCTGTTTTTT.